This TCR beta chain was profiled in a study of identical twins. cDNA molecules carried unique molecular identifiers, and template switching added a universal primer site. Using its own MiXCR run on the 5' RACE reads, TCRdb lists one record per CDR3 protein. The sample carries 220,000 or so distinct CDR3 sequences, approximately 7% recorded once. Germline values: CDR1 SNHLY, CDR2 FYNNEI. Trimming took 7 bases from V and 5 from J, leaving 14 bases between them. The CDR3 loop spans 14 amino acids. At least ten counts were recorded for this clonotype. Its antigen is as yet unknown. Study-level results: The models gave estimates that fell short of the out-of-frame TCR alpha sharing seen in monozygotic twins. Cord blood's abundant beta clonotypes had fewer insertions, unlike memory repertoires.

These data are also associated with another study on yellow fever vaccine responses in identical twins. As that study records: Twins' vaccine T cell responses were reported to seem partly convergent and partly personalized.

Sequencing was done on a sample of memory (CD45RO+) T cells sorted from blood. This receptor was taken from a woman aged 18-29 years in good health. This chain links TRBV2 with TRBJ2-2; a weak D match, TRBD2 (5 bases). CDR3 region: CASTPPRETGELFF. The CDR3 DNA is TGTGCCAGCACCCCACCTCGGGAAACCGGGGAGCTGTTTTTT.